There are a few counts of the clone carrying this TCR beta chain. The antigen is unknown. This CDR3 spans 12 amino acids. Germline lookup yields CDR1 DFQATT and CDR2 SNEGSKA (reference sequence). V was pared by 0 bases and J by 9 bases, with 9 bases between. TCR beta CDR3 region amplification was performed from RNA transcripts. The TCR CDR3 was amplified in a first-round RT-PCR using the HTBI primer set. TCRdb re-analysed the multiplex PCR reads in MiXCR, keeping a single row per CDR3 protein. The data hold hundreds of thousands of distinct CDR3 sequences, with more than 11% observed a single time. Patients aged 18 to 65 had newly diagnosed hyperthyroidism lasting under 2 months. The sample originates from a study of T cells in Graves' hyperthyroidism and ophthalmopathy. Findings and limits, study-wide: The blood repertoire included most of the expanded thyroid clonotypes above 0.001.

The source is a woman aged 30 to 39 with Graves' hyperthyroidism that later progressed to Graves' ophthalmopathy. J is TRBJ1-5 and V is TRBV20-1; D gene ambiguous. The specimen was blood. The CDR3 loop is CSARDPLGPQHF. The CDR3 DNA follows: TGCAGTGCTAGAGATCCCCTGGGGCCCCAGCATTTT.